This T cell receptor beta chain derives from a study of beta chain features in type 1 diabetes. Study overall: Patients looked much like healthy donors when it came to age, gender and cell yields.

Study-level findings and limits: Shorter templates might be favored by PCR, and equally so in patients and in controls.

Researchers reported sorting CD4+ naive, central memory, regulatory and stem cell-like memory cells via CD45RO/CCR7/CD25/CD127/CD95/CD27. To note about this clone: The antigen remains unidentified. Germline is not matched at one junction end, which may reflect a read error.

Every bit of the isolated RNA underwent reverse transcription, so sequencing read expressed TCRB transcripts. Reads from naive, central memory and regulatory T cell samples averaged about 3.3 million. Method: immunoSEQ multiplex PCR; TCRdb's copy keeps in-frame clones and lacks some. The sample carries about 200,000 clones, roughly 11% recorded once. The CDR3 loop spans 17 amino acids. Germline lookup yields CDR1 MNHNS and CDR2 SASEGT. Sequencing input: central memory CD4+ T cells from blood. The rearrangement links TRBV6-1 to TRBJ2-1; TRBD2 might be the D (6 bases). The sequence was obtained from a man aged 18 to 29 in good health. The chain's CDR3 is CAISEWGLQKGLNEQFF. CDR3 DNA sequence: TGTGCCATCAGTGAGTGGGGACTTCAAAAAGGCCTCAATGAGCAGTTCTTC.